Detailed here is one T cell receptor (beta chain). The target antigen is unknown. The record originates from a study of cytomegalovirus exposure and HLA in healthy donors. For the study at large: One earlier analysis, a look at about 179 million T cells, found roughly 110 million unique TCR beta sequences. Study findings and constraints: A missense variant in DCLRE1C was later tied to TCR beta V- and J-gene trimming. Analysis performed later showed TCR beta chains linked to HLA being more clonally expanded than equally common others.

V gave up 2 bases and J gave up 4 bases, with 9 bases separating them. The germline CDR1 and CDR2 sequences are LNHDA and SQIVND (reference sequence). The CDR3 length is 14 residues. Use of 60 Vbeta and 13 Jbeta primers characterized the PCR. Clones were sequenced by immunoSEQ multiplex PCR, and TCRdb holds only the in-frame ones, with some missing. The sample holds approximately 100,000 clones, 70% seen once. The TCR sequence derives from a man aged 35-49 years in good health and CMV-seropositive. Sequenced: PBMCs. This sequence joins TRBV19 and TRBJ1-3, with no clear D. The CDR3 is CASSIHSKGNTIYF. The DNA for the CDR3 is TGTGCCAGTAGTATACACAGCAAAGGAAACACCATATATTTT.